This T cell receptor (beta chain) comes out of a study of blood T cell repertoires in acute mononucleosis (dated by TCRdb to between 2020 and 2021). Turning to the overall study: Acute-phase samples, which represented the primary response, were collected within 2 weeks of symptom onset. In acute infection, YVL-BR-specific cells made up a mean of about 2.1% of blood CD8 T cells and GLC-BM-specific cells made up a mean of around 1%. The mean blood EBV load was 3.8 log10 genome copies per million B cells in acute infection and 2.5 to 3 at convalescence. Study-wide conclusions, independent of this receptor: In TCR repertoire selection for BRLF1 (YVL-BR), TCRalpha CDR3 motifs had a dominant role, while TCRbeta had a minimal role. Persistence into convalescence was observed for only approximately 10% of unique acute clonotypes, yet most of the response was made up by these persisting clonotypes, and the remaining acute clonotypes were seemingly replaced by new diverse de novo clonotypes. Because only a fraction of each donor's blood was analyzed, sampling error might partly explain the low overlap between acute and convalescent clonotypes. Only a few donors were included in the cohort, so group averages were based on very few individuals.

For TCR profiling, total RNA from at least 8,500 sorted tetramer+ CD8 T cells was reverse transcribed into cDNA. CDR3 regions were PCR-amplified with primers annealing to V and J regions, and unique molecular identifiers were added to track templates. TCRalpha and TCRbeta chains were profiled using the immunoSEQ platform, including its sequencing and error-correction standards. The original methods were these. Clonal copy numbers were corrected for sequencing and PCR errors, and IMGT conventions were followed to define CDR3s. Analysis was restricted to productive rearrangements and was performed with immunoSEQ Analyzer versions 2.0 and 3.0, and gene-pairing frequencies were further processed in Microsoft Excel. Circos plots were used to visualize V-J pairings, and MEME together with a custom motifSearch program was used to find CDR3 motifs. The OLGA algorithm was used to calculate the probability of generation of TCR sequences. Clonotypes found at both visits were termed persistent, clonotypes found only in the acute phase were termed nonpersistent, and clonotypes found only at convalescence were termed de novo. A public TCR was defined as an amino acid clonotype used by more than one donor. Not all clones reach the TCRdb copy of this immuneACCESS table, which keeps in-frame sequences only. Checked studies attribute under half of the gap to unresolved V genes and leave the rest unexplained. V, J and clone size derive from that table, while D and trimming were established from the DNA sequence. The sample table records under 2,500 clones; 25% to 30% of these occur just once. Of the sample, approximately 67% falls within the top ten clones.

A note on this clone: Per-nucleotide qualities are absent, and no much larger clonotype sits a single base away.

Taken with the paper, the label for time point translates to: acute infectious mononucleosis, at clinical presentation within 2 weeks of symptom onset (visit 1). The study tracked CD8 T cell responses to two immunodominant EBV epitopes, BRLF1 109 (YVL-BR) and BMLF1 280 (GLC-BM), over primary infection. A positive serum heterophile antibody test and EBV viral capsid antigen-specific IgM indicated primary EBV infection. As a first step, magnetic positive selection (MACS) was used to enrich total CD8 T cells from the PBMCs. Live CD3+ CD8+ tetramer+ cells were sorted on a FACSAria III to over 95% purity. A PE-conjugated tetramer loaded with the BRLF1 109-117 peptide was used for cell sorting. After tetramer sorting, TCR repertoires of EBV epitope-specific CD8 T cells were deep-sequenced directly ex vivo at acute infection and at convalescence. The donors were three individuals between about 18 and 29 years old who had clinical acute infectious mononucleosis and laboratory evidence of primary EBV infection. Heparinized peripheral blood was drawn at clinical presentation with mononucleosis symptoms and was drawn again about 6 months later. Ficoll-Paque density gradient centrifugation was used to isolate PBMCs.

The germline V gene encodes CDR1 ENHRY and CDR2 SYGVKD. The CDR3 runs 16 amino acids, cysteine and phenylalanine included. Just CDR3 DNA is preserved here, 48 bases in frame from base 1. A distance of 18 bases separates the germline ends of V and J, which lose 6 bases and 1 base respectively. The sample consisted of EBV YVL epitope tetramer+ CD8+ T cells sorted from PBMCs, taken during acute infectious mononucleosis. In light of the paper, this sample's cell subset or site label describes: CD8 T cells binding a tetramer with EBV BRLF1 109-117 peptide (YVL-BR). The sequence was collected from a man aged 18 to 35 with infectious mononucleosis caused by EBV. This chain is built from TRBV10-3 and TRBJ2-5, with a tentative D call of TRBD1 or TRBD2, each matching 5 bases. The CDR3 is CAIRGDASRVQETQYF. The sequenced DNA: TGTGCCATCAGGGGGGACGCCTCCAGGGTCCAAGAGACCCAGTACTTC.